These 32 T cell receptor beta chains came from one sample sequenced in a study of cytomegalovirus exposure and HLA in healthy donors listed by TCRdb under 2017. The method was the immunoSEQ multiplex PCR assay. A mixture of 60 forward primers for TCR Vbeta segments and 13 reverse primers for TCR Jbeta segments was used in the multiplex PCR. Entries here come from immuneACCESS through TCRdb and include only in-frame sequences with V and J called. Some clones fail to appear in such tables; in the studies checked, an unresolved V gene covers under half of the shortfall, and the cause of the remainder is unknown. The sample records some 150,000 clones, 80% to 90% of which are singletons. In total, the top ten clones hold about 0.82% of the sample. Sequenced: PBMCs. The receptors derive from a woman under 30 in good health and CMV-seronegative.

V usage is TRBV27 and J usage is TRBJ2-3; TRBD2 agrees at 12 bases. The V and J ends lost 6 bases and 4 bases, in that order; junction bases with no gene match: 14. This CDR3 spans 18 amino acids. Per germline, CDR1 MNHEY and CDR2 SMNVEV (reference sequence). Here the CDR3 DNA reads TGTGCCAGCAGCCTTAGTGTCCTAGCGGGAGGGCCCGCAGATACGCAGTATTTT. It yields the protein CASSLSVLAGGPADTQYF.

The CDR3 spells CASSSQYRNSAMGEKLFF. CDR3 DNA: TGTGCCAGCAGCTCGCAGTACCGTAACAGTGCGATGGGTGAAAAACTGTTTTTT. J is TRBJ1-4 and V is TRBV7-8; unclear D gene. The CDR3 loop spans 18 amino acids. Looked up from germline, CDR1 is SGHVS and CDR2 is FQNEAQ. V lost 4 bases, J lost 7 bases, and 25 bases lay in between.

V usage is TRBV19 and J usage is TRBJ2-3; D remains ambiguous. CDR3 size: 15 residues. Trimming shortened V by 3 bases and J by 0 bases, and 10 bases separated the two germline ends. Germline V lookup: CDR1 LNHDA, CDR2 SQIVND (reference sequence). CDR3 nucleotide sequence: TGTGCCAGTAGTATTGGTCCACAGAGCACAGATACGCAGTATTTT. Translated: CASSIGPQSTDTQYF.

The chain combines TRBV6-4 with TRBJ2-7; 9 nucleotides match TRBD2. Trimming took 0 bases from V and 4 from J; bases not matched to a gene: 4. This CDR3 has 15 residues. Germline V gene lookup returns CDR1 MRHNA and CDR2 SNTAGT. As DNA, the CDR3 is TGTGCCAGCAGTGACTCCGGGACTAGCAGATACGAGCAGTACTTC. It specifies CASSDSGTSRYEQYF.

CDR3: CASSVRGGYGYTF. DNA for the CDR3: TGTGCCAGCAGCGTCAGAGGAGGTTATGGCTACACCTTC. The gene calls are TRBV28 and TRBJ1-2; D is ambiguous. Germline V gene lookup returns CDR1 MDHEN and CDR2 SYDVKM. Trimming stripped 6 bases from V and 5 bases from J, with 13 bases between. CDR3 size: 13 residues.

This chain links TRBV19 with TRBJ1-1; 7 bases are a match to TRBD1. The germline gives CDR1 LNHDA, CDR2 SQIVND (reference sequence). There are 13 residues in the CDR3. J lost 5 bases, V lost 8 bases, and 8 bases had no gene match. CDR3 residues: CASSATGRTEAFF. CDR3 nucleotides: TGTGCCAGTTCAGCGACAGGGAGGACTGAAGCTTTCTTT.

The chain combines TRBV29-1 with TRBJ2-7; 8 positions match TRBD2. The germline V gene encodes CDR1 SQVTM and CDR2 ANQGSEA. The ends lost 4 bases at V and 6 bases at J; junction bases unmatched: 8. The CDR3 has 13 residues. The CDR3 sequence is CSVAGGPHTEQYF. DNA for the CDR3: TGCAGCGTTGCGGGAGGGCCCCATACCGAGCAGTACTTC.

The chain couples TRBV18 to TRBJ1-3; D remains ambiguous. Deletions cut 1 base from V and 0 bases from J, with 13 bases between. The CDR3 has 17 amino acids. From germline, CDR1 is KGHSH and CDR2 LQKENI. As DNA, the CDR3 is TGTGCCAGCTCACCACAGTTATCCCGGTCCTCTGGAAACACCATATATTTT. Its protein product is CASSPQLSRSSGNTIYF. The full variable domain, rest sourced from reference TRBV18 and TRBJ1-3, is NAGVMQNPRHLVRRRGQEARLRCSPMKGHSHVYWYRQLPEEGLKFMVYLQKENIIDESGMPKERFSAEFPKEGPSILRIQQVVRGDSAAYFCASSPQLSRSSGNTIYFGEGSWLTVV.

J is TRBJ2-1 and V is TRBV28; perhaps TRBD2 as D (6 bases). Per germline, CDR1 MDHEN and CDR2 SYDVKM. V was shortened by 6 bases and J by 9 bases, with 18 bases between the two germline ends. This CDR3 is 14 amino acids long. CDR3 in amino acids: CASRPGTETPEQFF. Here the CDR3 DNA reads TGTGCCAGCAGGCCCGGGACTGAGACGCCTGAGCAGTTCTTC.

Only one count was recorded for this clone. The rearrangement uses TRBV7-2 and TRBJ1-3, with a tentative D call TRBD1 (6 bases). There are 14 residues in the CDR3. V lost 5 bases and J 1 base, leaving 9 bases between the germline ends. Per the germline V gene, CDR1 is SGHTA and CDR2 is FQGNSA. DNA for the CDR3: TGTGCCAGCAGCCGAACAGGGTCTGGAAACACCATATATTTT. Translation gives CASSRTGSGNTIYF. The full variable domain, completed using reference TRBV7-2 and TRBJ1-3, is GAGVSQSPSNKVTEKGKDVELRCDPISGHTALYWYRQSLGQGLEFLIYFQGNSAPDKSGLPSDRFSAERTGGSVSTLTIQRTQQEDSAVYLCASSRTGSGNTIYFGEGSWLTVV.

A word on this clone: Other DNA sequences in this sample translate to the same CDR3. V and J are TRBV2 and TRBJ1-1, with TRBD1 matching over 9 bases. CDR1 and CDR2 from the germline V gene are SNHLY and FYNNEI. CDR3 length equals 14 residues. Trimming removed 6 bases from V and 1 base from J; junction bases left unmatched: 3. DNA for the CDR3: TGTGCCAGCAGATACAGGGGGCAGAACACTGAAGCTTTCTTT. This gives the protein CASRYRGQNTEAFF.

The chain is built from TRBV5-1 and TRBJ1-1; 8 bases are a match to TRBD1. CDR3 length: 17 residues. Germline-derived CDR1 and CDR2 are SGHRS and YFSETQ. V shed 0 bases and J 1 base; nucleotides not matched to a gene: 8. The CDR3 loop is CASSLGLYGQGNTEAFF. Here the CDR3 DNA reads TGCGCCAGCAGCTTGGGCTTATATGGACAGGGGAACACTGAAGCTTTCTTT.

The CDR3 reads CASSLQGSNQPQHF. For the CDR3, the DNA is TGTGCCAGCAGTCTACAGGGAAGCAATCAGCCCCAGCATTTT. The V gene is TRBV6-6, the J gene TRBJ1-5; weak D call: TRBD1 (6 bases). With 5 bases removed from V and 1 base from J, the gap between germline ends came to 9 bases. Germline values: CDR1 MNHNY, CDR2 SVGAGI (reference sequence). CDR3 size: 14 residues.

The chain combines TRBV29-1 with TRBJ2-5, with 9 positions matching TRBD1. The tail of the sequence fits TRBJ2-7 better, so the J call may be wrong. CDR1 SQVTM and CDR2 ANQGSEA come from the germline V gene. This CDR3 spans 13 amino acids. For the CDR3, the DNA is TGCAGCGCCCAGGGGGACAGGGCCTACGAGCAGTACTTC. This sequence encodes CSAQGDRAYEQYF.

The genes are TRBV11-1 and TRBJ2-5, with 13 bases matching TRBD2. V was clipped by 5 bases and J by 1 base; unmatched bases: 4. This CDR3 has 16 residues. Germline V lookup: CDR1 SGHAT, CDR2 FQDESV (reference sequence). CDR3 amino acids: CASSEGTSGIQETQYF. In DNA form, the CDR3 reads TGTGCCAGCAGCGAAGGGACTAGCGGGATCCAAGAGACCCAGTACTTC.

CDR3 nucleotides: TGTGCCAGTAGGGAGGGGATAGCGGGAGAGATATACAATGAGCAGTTCTTC. This codes for CASREGIAGEIYNEQFF. The chain recombines TRBV19 with TRBJ2-1; 9 nucleotides agree with TRBD2. The germline V gene encodes CDR1 LNHDA and CDR2 SQIVND (reference sequence). V shed 6 bases, J shed 4 bases, and the junction held 13 bases outside the gene matches. The CDR3 is 17 residues long.

The chain uses TRBV30 and TRBJ2-7; 10 bases map to TRBD2. The CDR3 has 14 residues. CDR1 and CDR2 from the germline V gene are GTSNPN and SVGIG (reference sequence). V was pared by 2 bases and J by 2 bases, with 3 bases of the junction left unmatched. CDR3 in amino acids: CAWSTLAGPYEQYF. CDR3 bases: TGTGCCTGGAGTACACTAGCGGGACCCTACGAGCAGTACTTC.

This clone was detected only a few times. An end of the junction does not agree with germline; a read error may underlie this. This rearrangement joins TRBV7-2 to TRBJ2-1, with 9 bases matching TRBD2. The CDR3 is made up of 16 amino acids. Germline CDR1 is SGHTA and CDR2 is FQGNSA. The DNA of the CDR3 is TGTGCCAGCACCTTACTTAGCGGGAGTGTCTACAATGAGCAGTTCTTC. This codes for CASTLLSGSVYNEQFF.

V and J are TRBV7-9 and TRBJ1-4, with 7 bases identical to TRBD1. CDR1 is SEHNR, CDR2 FQNEAQ, per germline (reference sequence). There are 15 residues in the CDR3. The J segment lost 4 bases and the V segment lost 5 bases, leaving 7 bases of the junction unmatched. CDR3 residues: CASSLGQAVNEKLFF. The CDR3 bases are TGTGCCAGCAGCCTCGGACAGGCGGTTAATGAAAAACTGTTTTTT.

The chain is built from TRBV6-6 and TRBJ2-3; perhaps TRBD1 as D (5 bases). The germline V gene encodes CDR1 MNHNY and CDR2 SVGAGI (reference sequence). V was pared by 2 bases and J by 2 bases, with 5 bases between. This CDR3 has 13 residues. CDR3: CASSYGATDTQYF. The DNA for the CDR3 is TGTGCCAGCAGTTACGGGGCCACAGATACGCAGTATTTT.

The chain combines TRBV28 with TRBJ2-7; 12 nucleotides agree with TRBD1. The CDR3 runs to 17 residues. Germline trimming cut 6 bases from V and 4 bases from J; bases unmatched to any gene: 13. Germline V gene sequence: CDR1 MDHEN, CDR2 SYDVKM. For the CDR3, the DNA is TGTGCCAGCAGCCCGAGTCCCGGGACAGGGGGCAGGTACGAGCAGTACTTC. It codes for CASSPSPGTGGRYEQYF.

The gene calls are TRBV20-1 and TRBJ2-5, with 7 bases lining up with TRBD1. The CDR3 totals 11 residues. Germline V gene lookup returns CDR1 DFQATT and CDR2 SNEGSKA (reference sequence). V shed 5 bases, J shed 10 bases, and the junction held 7 bases outside the gene matches. CDR3: CSAAHRGDQYF. CDR3 in DNA: TGCAGTGCTGCTCACAGGGGCGACCAGTACTTC.

The gene calls are TRBV4-1 and TRBJ2-2; D might be TRBD2 (6 bases). The germline CDR1 and CDR2 sequences are MGHRA and YSYEKL. V was pared by 5 bases and J by 4 bases, with 14 bases between. This CDR3 region has 15 residues. CDR3 protein: CASSTRIAATGELFF. CDR3 DNA sequence: TGCGCCAGCAGCACCCGGATAGCGGCCACCGGGGAGCTGTTTTTT.

The rearrangement links TRBV10-2 to TRBJ1-3; TRBD1 aligns across 8 bases. This CDR3 region has 14 residues. The V gene end was trimmed by 6 bases and the J gene end by 3 bases; junction bases not matched to a gene: 4. The germline gives CDR1 WSHSY, CDR2 SAAADI. Written as DNA, the CDR3 is TGCGCCAGCAGCTCGGACAGGGTTGGAAACACCATATATTTT. Protein product: CASSSDRVGNTIYF.

This rearrangement joins TRBV5-6 to TRBJ2-1, with D perhaps matching TRBD1 (5 bases). Trimming pared 3 bases from V and 9 bases from J, leaving 13 bases between. The CDR3 has 13 amino acids. Germline V gives CDR1 SGHDT, CDR2 YYEEEE. This chain's CDR3 is CASSSALRGEQFF. The CDR3 DNA sequence: TGTGCCAGCAGCTCGGCTCTAAGGGGTGAGCAGTTCTTC.

This clone has a single count. The chain employs TRBV4-1 and TRBJ2-7, with D possibly matching TRBD1 (6 bases). In germline, CDR1 is MGHRA, CDR2 YSYEKL. The CDR3 spans 18 residues. Trimming cost V 1 base and J 3 bases, with 22 bases left between them. CDR3 in DNA: TGCGCCAGCAGCCAAGCACCCGGCGGTCCCGGGACAAACTACGAGCAGTACTTC. This gives the protein CASSQAPGGPGTNYEQYF.

The chain recombines TRBV10-3 with TRBJ2-3; 9 bases are a match to TRBD2. Trimming cost V 11 bases and J 4 bases; bases outside gene matches: 10. The CDR3 runs to 14 residues. Germline V CDR1 and CDR2: ENHRY, SYGVKD. The chain's CDR3 is CASLEGLASDTQYF. DNA for the CDR3: TGTGCCTCCCTCGAGGGACTAGCATCAGATACGCAGTATTTT.

V and J are TRBV21-1 and TRBJ2-5; TRBD2, the D gene given by the table, was not confirmed from the DNA. The assigned J gene may be wrong: the sequence end matches TRBJ2-7 better. TRBV21-1 is listed as a pseudogene. The CDR3 covers 20 residues. The CDR3 DNA sequence: TGTGCCAGCAGCAAAGGGGTGGACAGGGGGACTAGCGGGAGGGACTACGAGCAGTACTTC. It is translated as CASSKGVDRGTSGRDYEQYF.

This sequence joins TRBV4-1 and TRBJ2-7; 7 positions match TRBD1. The germline V gene encodes CDR1 MGHRA and CDR2 YSYEKL. The CDR3 is 15 residues long. Trimming removed 0 bases from V and 3 bases from J; junction bases left unmatched: 5. CDR3 sequence (DNA): TGCGCCAGCAGCCAAGATGGGGGACAGTACTACGAGCAGTACTTC. Translating gives CASSQDGGQYYEQYF.

The CDR3 DNA sequence: TGTGCCAGCAGCTTGGGGGCCGGAAATAACTATGGCTACACCTTC. Its protein is CASSLGAGNNYGYTF. This chain joins TRBV5-8 and TRBJ1-2; D not certain. The CDR3 contains 15 residues. Germline V gene data show CDR1 as SGHTS and CDR2 as YDEGEE. V was cut by 0 bases and J by 1 base, with 10 bases left in between. Supplemented by reference TRBV5-8 and TRBJ1-2, the full variable domain reads EAGVTQSPTHLIKTRGQQATLRCSPISGHTSVYWYQQALGLGLQFLLWYDEGEERNRGNFPPRFSGRQFPNYSSELNVNALELEDSALYLCASSLGAGNNYGYTFGSGTRLTVV.

The chain combines TRBV5-1 with TRBJ2-3, with 11 positions matching TRBD2. Trimming took 3 bases from V and 4 from J; bases not matched to a gene: 10. CDR3 length equals 17 residues. Germline V gene data show CDR1 as SGHRS and CDR2 as YFSETQ. The CDR3 bases are TGCGCCAGCAGCTACCTCTATAGCGGGAGGGCCTCAGATACGCAGTATTTT. It yields the protein CASSYLYSGRASDTQYF.

The chain has TRBV7-6 and TRBJ2-5; 10 nucleotides align to TRBD1. Unmatched junction bases numbered 12, after V lost 6 bases and J lost 5 bases. In germline, CDR1 is SGHVS, CDR2 FNYEAQ. The CDR3 has 16 residues. CDR3 amino acids: CASSYDRGRGGETQYF. CDR3 bases: TGTGCCAGCAGTTACGACAGGGGGCGCGGGGGTGAGACCCAGTACTTC. The variable domain in full, with the rest retrieved from reference TRBV7-6 and TRBJ2-5, is GAGVSQSPRYKVTKRGQDVALRCDPISGHVSLYWYRQALGQGPEFLTYFNYEAQQDKSGLPNDRFSAERPEGSISTLTIQRTEQRDSAMYRCASSYDRGRGGETQYFGPGTRLLVL.